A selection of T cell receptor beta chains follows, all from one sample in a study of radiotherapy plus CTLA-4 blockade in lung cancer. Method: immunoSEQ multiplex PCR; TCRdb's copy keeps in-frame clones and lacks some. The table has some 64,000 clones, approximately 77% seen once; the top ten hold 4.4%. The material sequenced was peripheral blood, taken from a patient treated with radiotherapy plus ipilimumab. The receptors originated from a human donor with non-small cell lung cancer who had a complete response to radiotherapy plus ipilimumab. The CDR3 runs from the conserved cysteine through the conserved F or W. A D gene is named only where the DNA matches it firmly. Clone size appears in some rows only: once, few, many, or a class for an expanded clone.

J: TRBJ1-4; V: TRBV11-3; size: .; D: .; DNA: TGTGCCAGCAGCTTATCGGGGGCAACTAATGAAAAACTGTTTTTT; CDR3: CASSLSGATNEKLFF
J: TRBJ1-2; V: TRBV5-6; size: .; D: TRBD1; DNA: TGTGCCAGCAGAGAAGGACAGGGATTCATGAACTATGGCTACACCTTC; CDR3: CASREGQGFMNYGYTF
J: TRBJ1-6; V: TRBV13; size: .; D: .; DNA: TGTGCCAGCAACACCCCTGGGTCACCCCTCCACTTT; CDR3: CASNTPGSPLHF
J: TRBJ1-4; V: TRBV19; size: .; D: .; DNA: TGTGCCAGTAGTATTGGGAGCCTGGGGGAAAAACTGTTTTTT; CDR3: CASSIGSLGEKLFF
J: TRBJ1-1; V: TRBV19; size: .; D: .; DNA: TGTGCCAGTAGTATCAGGGGCCTGAACACTGAAGCTTTCTTT; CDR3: CASSIRGLNTEAFF
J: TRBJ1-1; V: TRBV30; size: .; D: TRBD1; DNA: TGTGCCCGAGAGGGACAGGGGAACACTGAAGCTTTCTTT; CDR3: CAREGQGNTEAFF
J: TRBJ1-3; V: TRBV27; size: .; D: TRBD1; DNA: TGTGCCAGCAGTCCCCACGCCGGGACAGGGAGTGGAAACACCATATATTTT; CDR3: CASSPHAGTGSGNTIYF
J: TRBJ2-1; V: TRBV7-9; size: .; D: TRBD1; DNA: TGTGCCAGCAGCTTAACTACAGGGGGTAACGGCAATGAGCAGTTCTTC; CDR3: CASSLTTGGNGNEQFF
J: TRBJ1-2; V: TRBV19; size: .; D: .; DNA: TGTGCCAGTAGGGGCACATCTAACTATGGCTACACCTTC; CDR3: CASRGTSNYGYTF
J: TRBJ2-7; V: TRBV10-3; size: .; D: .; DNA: TGTGCCATCAGTTCCCCCCGGGACTCCTACGAGCAGTACTTC; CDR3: CAISSPRDSYEQYF
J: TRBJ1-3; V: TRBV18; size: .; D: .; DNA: TGTGCCAGCTCCGCCGGGACAAACTCTGGAAACACCATATATTTT; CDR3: CASSAGTNSGNTIYF
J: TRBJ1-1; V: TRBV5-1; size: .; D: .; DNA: TGCGCCAGCAACCCAACAGGGAACACTGAAGCTTTCTTT; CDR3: CASNPTGNTEAFF
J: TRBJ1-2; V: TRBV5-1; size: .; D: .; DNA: TGCGCCAGCAGCTTAACCAAGTTGGGGCTCGGCCCCTATGGCTACACCTTC; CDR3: CASSLTKLGLGPYGYTF
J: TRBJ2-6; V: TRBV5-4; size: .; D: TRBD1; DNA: TGTGCCAGCGGCAGGGGGCAAACTGGGGCCAACGTCCTGACTTTC; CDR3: CASGRGQTGANVLTF
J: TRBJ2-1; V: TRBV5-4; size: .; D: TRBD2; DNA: TGTGCCAGCAGTTCCGGGACTAGCGGAAACAATGAGCAGTTCTTC; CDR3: CASSSGTSGNNEQFF
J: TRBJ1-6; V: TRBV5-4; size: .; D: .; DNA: TGTGCCAGCAGCTTTAAGGGGGGCTCCTATAATTCACCCCTCCACTTT; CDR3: CASSFKGGSYNSPLHF
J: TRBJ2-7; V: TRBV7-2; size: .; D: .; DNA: TGTGCCAGCAGCTTAAATTCCTACGAGCAGTACTTC; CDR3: CASSLNSYEQYF
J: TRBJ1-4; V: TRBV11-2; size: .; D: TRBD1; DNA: TGTGCCAGCAGCATGGACAGGGGGCGAGAAAAACTGTTTTTT; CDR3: CASSMDRGREKLFF
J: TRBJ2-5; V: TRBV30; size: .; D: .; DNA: TGTGCCTGGAGTGTAGAATGGACAGATCAACAAGAGACCCAGTACTTC; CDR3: CAWSVEWTDQQETQYF
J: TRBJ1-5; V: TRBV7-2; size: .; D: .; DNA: TGTGCCAGCAGCTCCGGGTGGTTGGGTCAGCCCCAGCATTTT; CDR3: CASSSGWLGQPQHF
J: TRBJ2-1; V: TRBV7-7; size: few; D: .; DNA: TGTGCTAGCAGCTTAGAGGCCGACAATGAGCAGTTCTTC; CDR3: CASSLEADNEQFF
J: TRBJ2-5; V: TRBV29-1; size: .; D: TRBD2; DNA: TGCAGCGTTAACCCCCCCGGGGGGGGCCAGTACTTC; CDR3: CSVNPPGGGQYF
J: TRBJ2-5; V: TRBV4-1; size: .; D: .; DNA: TGCGCCAGCAGCCAAGAATCCCCTCGCAGACAAGAGACCCAGTACTTC; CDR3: CASSQESPRRQETQYF
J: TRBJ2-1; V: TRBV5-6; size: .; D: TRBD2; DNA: TGTGCCAGCAGCCTGGGACTAGCGGGGGCCAGCTCCTACAATGAGCAGTTCTTC; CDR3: CASSLGLAGASSYNEQFF